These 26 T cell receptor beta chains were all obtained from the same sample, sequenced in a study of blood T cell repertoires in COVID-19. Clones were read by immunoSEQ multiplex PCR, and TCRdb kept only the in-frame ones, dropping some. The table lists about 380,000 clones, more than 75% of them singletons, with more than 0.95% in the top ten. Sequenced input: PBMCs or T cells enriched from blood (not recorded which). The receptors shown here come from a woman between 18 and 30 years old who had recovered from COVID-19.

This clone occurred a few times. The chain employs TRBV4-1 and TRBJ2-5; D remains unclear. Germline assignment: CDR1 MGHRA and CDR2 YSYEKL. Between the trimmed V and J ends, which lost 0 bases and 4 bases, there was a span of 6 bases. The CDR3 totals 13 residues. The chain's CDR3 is CASSQELRETQYF. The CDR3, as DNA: TGCGCCAGCAGCCAAGAACTTAGAGAGACCCAGTACTTC.

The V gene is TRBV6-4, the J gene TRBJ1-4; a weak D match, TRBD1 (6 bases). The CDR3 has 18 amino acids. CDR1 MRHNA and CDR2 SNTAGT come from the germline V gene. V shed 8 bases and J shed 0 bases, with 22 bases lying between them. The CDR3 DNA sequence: TGTGCCAGCGTTAGAGTAAGGCAGGGGCCAGCAACTAATGAAAAACTGTTTTTT. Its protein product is CASVRVRQGPATNEKLFF.

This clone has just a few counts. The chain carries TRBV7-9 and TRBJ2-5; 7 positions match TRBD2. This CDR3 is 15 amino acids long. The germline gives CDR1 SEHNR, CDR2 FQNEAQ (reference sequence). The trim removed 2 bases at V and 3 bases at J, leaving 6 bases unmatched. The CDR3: CASSLFRSGEETQYF. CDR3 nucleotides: TGTGCCAGCAGCTTATTTCGGAGCGGGGAAGAGACCCAGTACTTC.

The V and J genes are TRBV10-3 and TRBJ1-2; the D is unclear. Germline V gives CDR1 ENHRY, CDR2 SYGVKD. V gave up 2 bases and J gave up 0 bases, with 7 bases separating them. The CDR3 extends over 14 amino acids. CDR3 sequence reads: CAISEKLSNYGYTF. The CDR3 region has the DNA TGTGCCATCAGTGAGAAACTCTCTAACTATGGCTACACCTTC.

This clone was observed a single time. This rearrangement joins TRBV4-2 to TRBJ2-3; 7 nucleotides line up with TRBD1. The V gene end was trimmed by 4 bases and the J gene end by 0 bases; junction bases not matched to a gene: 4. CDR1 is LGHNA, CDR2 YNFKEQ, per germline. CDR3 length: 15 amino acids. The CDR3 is CASSRSGQSTDTQYF. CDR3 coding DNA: TGTGCCAGCAGCCGATCGGGACAGAGCACAGATACGCAGTATTTT.

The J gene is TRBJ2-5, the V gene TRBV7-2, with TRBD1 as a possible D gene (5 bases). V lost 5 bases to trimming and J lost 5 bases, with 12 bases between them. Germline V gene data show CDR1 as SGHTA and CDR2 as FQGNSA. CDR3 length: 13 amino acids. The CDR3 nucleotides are TGTGCCAGCAGCACCAGGGTCCTCGAGACCCAGTACTTC. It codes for CASSTRVLETQYF.

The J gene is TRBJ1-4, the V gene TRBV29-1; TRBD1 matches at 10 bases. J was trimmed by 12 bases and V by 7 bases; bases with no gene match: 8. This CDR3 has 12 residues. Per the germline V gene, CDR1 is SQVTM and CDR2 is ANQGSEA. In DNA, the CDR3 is TGCAGCGGGGGACAGGGGACCGATGAACTGTTTTTT. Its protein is CSGGQGTDELFF.

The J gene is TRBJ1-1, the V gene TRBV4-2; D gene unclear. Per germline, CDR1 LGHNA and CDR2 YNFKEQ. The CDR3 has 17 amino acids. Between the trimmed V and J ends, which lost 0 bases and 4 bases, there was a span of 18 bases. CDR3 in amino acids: CASSQEQDFTVRTEAFF. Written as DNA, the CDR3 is TGTGCCAGCAGCCAAGAGCAGGACTTCACCGTACGCACTGAAGCTTTCTTT.

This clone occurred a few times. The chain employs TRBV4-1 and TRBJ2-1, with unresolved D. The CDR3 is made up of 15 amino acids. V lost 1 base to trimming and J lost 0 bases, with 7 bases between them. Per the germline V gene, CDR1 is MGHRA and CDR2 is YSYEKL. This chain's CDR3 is CASSQVPSSYNEQFF. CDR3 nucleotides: TGCGCCAGCAGCCAAGTCCCTAGCTCCTACAATGAGCAGTTCTTC.

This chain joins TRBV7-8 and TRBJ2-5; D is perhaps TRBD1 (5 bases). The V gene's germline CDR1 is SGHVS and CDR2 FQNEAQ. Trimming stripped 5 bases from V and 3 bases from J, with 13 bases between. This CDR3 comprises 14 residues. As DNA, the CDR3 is TGTGCCAGCAGCCCCTCGACAGCCGAAGAGACCCAGTACTTC. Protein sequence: CASSPSTAEETQYF.

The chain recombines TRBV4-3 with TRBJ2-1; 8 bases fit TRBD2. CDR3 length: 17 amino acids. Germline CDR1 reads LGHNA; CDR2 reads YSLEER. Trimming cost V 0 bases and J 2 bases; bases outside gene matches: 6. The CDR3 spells CASSQDPGGEPYNEQFF. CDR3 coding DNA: TGCGCCAGCAGCCAAGATCCGGGGGGGGAACCCTACAATGAGCAGTTCTTC.

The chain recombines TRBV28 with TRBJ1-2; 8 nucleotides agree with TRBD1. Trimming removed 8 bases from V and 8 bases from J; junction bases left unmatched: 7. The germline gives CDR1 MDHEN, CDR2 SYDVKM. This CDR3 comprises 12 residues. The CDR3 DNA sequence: TGTGCCAGCCGTGGGACAGGCGAAGGCTACACCTTC. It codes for CASRGTGEGYTF.

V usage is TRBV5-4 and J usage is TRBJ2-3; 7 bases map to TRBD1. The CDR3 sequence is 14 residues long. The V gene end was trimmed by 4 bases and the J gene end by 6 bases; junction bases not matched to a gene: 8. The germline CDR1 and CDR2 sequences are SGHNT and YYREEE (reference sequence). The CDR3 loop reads CASSQTGKGDTQYF. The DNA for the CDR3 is TGTGCCAGCAGCCAGACAGGGAAAGGGGATACGCAGTATTTT.

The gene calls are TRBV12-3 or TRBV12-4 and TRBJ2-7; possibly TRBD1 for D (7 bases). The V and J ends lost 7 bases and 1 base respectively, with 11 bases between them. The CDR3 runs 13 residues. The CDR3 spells CASNQGGSYEQYF. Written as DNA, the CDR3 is TGTGCCAGCAACCAGGGGGGTTCCTACGAGCAGTACTTC.

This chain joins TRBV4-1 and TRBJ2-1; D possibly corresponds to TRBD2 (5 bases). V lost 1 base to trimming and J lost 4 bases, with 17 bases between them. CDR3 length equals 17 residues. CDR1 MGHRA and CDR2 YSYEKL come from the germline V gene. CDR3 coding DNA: TGCGCCAGCAGCCAAGGTAGCGTTCCCTCCTCTTACAATGAGCAGTTCTTC. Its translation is CASSQGSVPSSYNEQFF.

Here the CDR3 reads CASRPTPGETQYF. The CDR3 region has the DNA TGTGCCAGCAGACCGACACCGGGGGAGACCCAGTACTTC. The J gene is TRBJ2-5, the V gene TRBV7-9; D might be TRBD2 (5 bases). Trimming stripped 6 bases from V and 5 bases from J, with 13 bases between. The CDR3 consists of 13 residues. Germline CDR1 SEHNR, CDR2 FQNEAQ (reference sequence).

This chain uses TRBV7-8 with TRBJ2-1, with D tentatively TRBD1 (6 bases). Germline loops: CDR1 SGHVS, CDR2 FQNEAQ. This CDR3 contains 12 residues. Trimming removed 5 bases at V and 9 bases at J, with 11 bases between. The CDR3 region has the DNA TGTGCCAGCAGCCCGACAGGTCCTGAGCAGTTCTTC. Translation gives CASSPTGPEQFF.

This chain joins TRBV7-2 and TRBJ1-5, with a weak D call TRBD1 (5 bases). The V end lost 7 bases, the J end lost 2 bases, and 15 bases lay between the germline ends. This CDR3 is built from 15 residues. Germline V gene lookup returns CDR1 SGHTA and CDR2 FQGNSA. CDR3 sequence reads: CASTLGRDGNQPQHF. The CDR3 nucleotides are TGTGCCAGCACCCTTGGCAGGGATGGCAATCAGCCCCAGCATTTT.

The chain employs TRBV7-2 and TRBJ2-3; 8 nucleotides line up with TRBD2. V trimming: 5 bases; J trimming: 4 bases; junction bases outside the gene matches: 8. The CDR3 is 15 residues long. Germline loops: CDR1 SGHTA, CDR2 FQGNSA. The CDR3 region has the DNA TGTGCCAGCAGCCCACGGGGGGGCCGAGCAGATACGCAGTATTTT. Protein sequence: CASSPRGGRADTQYF.

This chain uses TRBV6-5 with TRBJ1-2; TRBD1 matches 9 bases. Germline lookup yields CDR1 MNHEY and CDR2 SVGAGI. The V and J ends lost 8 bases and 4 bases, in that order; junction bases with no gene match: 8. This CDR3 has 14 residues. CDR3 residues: CASGTGGAGYGYTF. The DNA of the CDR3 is TGTGCCAGCGGAACAGGGGGCGCAGGCTATGGCTACACCTTC.

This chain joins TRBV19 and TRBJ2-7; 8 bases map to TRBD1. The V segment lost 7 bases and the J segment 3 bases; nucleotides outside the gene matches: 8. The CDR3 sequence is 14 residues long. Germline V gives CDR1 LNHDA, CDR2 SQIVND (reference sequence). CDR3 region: CASIITTGVYEQYF. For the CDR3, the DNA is TGTGCCAGTATCATAACGACAGGGGTCTACGAGCAGTACTTC.

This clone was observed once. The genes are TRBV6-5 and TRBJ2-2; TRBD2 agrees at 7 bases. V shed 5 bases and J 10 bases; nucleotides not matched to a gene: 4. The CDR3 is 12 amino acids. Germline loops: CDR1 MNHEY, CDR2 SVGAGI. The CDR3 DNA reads TGTGCCAGCAGTCCGGGGGGAGTGGAGCTGTTTTTT. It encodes CASSPGGVELFF.

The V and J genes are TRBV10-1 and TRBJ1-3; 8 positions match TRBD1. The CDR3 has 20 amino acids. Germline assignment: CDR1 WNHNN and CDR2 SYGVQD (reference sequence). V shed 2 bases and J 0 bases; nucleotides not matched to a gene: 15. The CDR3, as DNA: TGCGCCAGCAGTGAGACAGGGGACAGGCGCATCCTCTTCTCTGGAAACACCATATATTTT. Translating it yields CASSETGDRRILFSGNTIYF.

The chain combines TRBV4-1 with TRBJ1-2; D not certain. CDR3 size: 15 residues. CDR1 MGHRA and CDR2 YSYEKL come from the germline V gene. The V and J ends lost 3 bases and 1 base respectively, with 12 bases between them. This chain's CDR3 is CASSHPGKNNYGYTF. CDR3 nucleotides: TGCGCCAGCAGCCACCCAGGAAAGAATAACTATGGCTACACCTTC.

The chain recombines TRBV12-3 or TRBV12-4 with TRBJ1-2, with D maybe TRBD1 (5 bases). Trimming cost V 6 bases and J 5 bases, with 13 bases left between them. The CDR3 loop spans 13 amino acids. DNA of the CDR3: TGTGCCAGCAGGCCAACAGGAGAGTATGGCTACACCTTC. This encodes CASRPTGEYGYTF.

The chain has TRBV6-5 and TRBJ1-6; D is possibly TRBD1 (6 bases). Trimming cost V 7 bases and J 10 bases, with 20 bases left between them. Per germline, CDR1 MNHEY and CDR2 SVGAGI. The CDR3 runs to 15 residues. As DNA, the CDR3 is TGTGCCAGCACCAAGAAAGGGGGGGCGGACTCACCCCTCCACTTT. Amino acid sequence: CASTKKGGADSPLHF.